Shown below are 22 T cell receptor beta chains from a single sample sequenced in a study of T-cell reconstitution after alpha-beta-depleted transplantation in children (dated by TCRdb to about 2016). The library was made by PCR. TCRdb shows the sequencer as Illumina HiSeq 2500. Molecular barcoding was employed in the preparation of TCR libraries, with unique molecular identifiers being used to normalize TCRbeta repertoire quantification. The public sequencing data were trimmed at Q25 with fastp and processed into clonotypes with MiXCR by TCRdb, which kept only in-frame beta chains. Rows with one shared CDR3 protein collapse into an entry with the most common genes and DNA. Here the sample has 600,000 to 800,000 distinct CDR3 sequences; approximately 14% occur a single time. 0.79% of the sample is taken by the ten largest. Per the publication, the treatment or condition label means: allogeneic hematopoietic cell transplantation with graft depleted of TCRalphabeta T cells and CD19 B cells.

The sequenced sample was PBMCs, obtained before TCRalphabeta/CD19-depleted stem cell transplant. These receptors came from a girl aged 2-15 years with congenital amegakaryocytic thrombocytopenia, due to receive a stem cell transplant.

This sequence joins TRBV5-5 and TRBJ1-5; TRBD1 might be the D (5 bases). The CDR3 is 17 amino acids. Trimming pared 4 bases from V and 7 bases from J, leaving 24 bases between. Germline CDR1 is SGHKS and CDR2 is YYEKEE (reference sequence). DNA of the CDR3: TGTGCCAGCAGCCCGGGTTTTGCATCTGGGGGAAGCCAGCCCCAGCATTTT. Encoded protein: CASSPGFASGGSQPQHF.

This chain uses TRBV7-6 with TRBJ2-5, with D unclear. Germline V gene data show CDR1 as SGHVS and CDR2 as FNYEAQ. The CDR3 is made up of 13 amino acids. V was pared by 0 bases and J by 12 bases, with 14 bases between. The CDR3: CASSLALGGEEYF. CDR3 coding DNA: TGTGCCAGCAGCTTAGCGCTGGGCGGTGAGGAGTACTTC.

Comment on this clonotype: The junction does not match germline at one end; this may be a read error. The V gene is TRBV6-1, the J gene TRBJ2-1; 9 nucleotides line up with TRBD2. The length of the CDR3 is 17 residues. Per the germline V gene, CDR1 is MNHNS and CDR2 is SASEGT. CDR3 coding DNA: TGTGCCAGCAGCGAAGAGACGCTAGCGGGATTTCACAATGAGCAGTTCTTC. It translates to CASSEETLAGFHNEQFF.

In the case of this clonotype: A much larger clone lies a single base off, so this may be a read error. The rearrangement links TRBV7-9 to TRBJ1-6, with 9 bases fitting TRBD1. CDR1 and CDR2 from the germline V gene are SEHNR and FQNEAQ (reference sequence). CDR3 length: 14 residues. DNA for the CDR3: TGTGCCAACAGCTTAGGGGACAGGGCTTCACCCCTCCACTTT. Its protein is CANSLGDRASPLHF.

This clonotype was detected a few times. CDR3 nucleotides: TGTGCCAGCAGTCCCCGTAGCGGGAGATCGGACGAGCAGTACTTC. As protein: CASSPRSGRSDEQYF. The chain has TRBV12-3 or TRBV12-4 and TRBJ2-7, with TRBD2 identical over 9 bases. The CDR3 loop spans 15 amino acids. Trimming cost V 5 bases and J 5 bases; bases outside gene matches: 10.

V gene TRBV7-2 combines with J gene TRBJ2-7, with D unresolved. This CDR3 has 13 residues. The V gene lost 0 bases and the J gene lost 6 bases, with 9 bases spanning the gap. CDR1 is SGHTA and CDR2 is FQGNSA in the germline V gene. CDR3 sequence (DNA): TGTGCCAGCAGCTTAGCTTCGGCGAGCGAGCAGTACTTC. Its protein product is CASSLASASEQYF.

This chain links TRBV30 with TRBJ1-2; 11 bases match TRBD1. Germline-derived CDR1 and CDR2 are GTSNPN and SVGIG (reference sequence). V gave up 3 bases and J gave up 4 bases; unmatched junction bases: 4. CDR3 length equals 14 residues. CDR3 in amino acids: CAWRGQGAIYGYTF. The DNA for the CDR3 is TGTGCCTGGAGAGGACAGGGGGCTATCTATGGCTACACCTTC.

In this sample, this clonotype turned up a few times. The chain uses TRBV29-1 and TRBJ2-1; tentatively, D is TRBD1 (5 bases). This CDR3 region has 12 residues. Trimming took 3 bases from V and 9 from J, leaving 12 bases between them. Germline V gives CDR1 SQVTM, CDR2 ANQGSEA. The CDR3 sequence: CSVDREPAEQFF. The CDR3 nucleotides are TGCAGCGTTGACAGGGAACCGGCTGAGCAGTTCTTC.

The sample holds many counts of this clonotype. The chain couples TRBV29-1 to TRBJ2-2; 7 bases match TRBD1. The CDR3 has 13 amino acids. Germline V gene sequence: CDR1 SQVTM, CDR2 ANQGSEA. Trimming took 4 bases from V and 5 from J; bases not matched to a gene: 4. This CDR3 is CSVGVTGTGELFF. CDR3 nucleotide sequence: TGCAGCGTTGGGGTGACAGGGACCGGGGAGCTGTTTTTT.

Many counts were recorded for this clonotype. This chain links TRBV29-1 with TRBJ1-1; D unresolved. Trimming stripped 3 bases from V and 1 base from J, with 6 bases between. CDR1 and CDR2 (germline): SQVTM, ANQGSEA. This CDR3 has 12 residues. The CDR3: CSVETENTEAFF. CDR3 DNA sequence: TGCAGCGTTGAGACGGAGAACACTGAAGCTTTCTTT.

This clonotype was detected ten times or more. The V and J genes are TRBV10-2 and TRBJ1-1; possibly TRBD1 for D (5 bases). Per germline, CDR1 WSHSY and CDR2 SAAADI. Trimming removed 0 bases at V and 11 bases at J, with 13 bases between. This CDR3 region has 13 residues. The CDR3 DNA follows: TGCGCCAGCAGTGAGTCAGGACACGTCTCGGCTTTCTTT. Amino acid sequence: CASSESGHVSAFF.

The rearrangement joins TRBV9 to TRBJ1-2; a weak D match, TRBD1 (5 bases). Germline values: CDR1 SGDLS, CDR2 YYNGEE. Between the trimmed V and J ends, which lost 0 bases and 0 bases, there was a span of 24 bases. The CDR3 extends over 20 amino acids. CDR3 region: CASSVVPPGTNGGANYGYTF. Written as DNA, the CDR3 is TGTGCCAGCAGCGTAGTCCCCCCCGGGACTAATGGGGGGGCTAACTATGGCTACACCTTC.

The V and J genes are TRBV18 and TRBJ2-1; 8 bases align to TRBD2. This CDR3 spans 17 amino acids. Per germline, CDR1 KGHSH and CDR2 LQKENI. With 5 bases clipped from V and 0 bases from J, the junction kept 9 bases outside the gene matches. CDR3 nucleotide sequence: TGTGCCAGCTCATCAACTAGCGGACAGAGCTCCTACAATGAGCAGTTCTTC. It codes for CASSSTSGQSSYNEQFF.

This clonotype was picked up many times. This chain joins TRBV3-1 and TRBJ1-1, with D uncertain. Trimming stripped 1 base from V and 4 bases from J, with 10 bases between. The CDR3 is made up of 14 amino acids. Per germline, CDR1 LGHDT and CDR2 YNNKEL (reference sequence). The CDR3 spells CASSQVEGITEAFF. DNA for the CDR3: TGTGCCAGCAGCCAAGTTGAAGGCATCACTGAAGCTTTCTTT.

This clonotype was seen ten or more times. J is TRBJ2-3 and V is TRBV5-1, with unresolved D. Germline CDR1 is SGHRS and CDR2 is YFSETQ. CDR3 size: 15 residues. Trimming took 2 bases from V and 2 from J, leaving 12 bases between them. The CDR3 spells CASSFRVATTDTQYF. CDR3 coding DNA: TGCGCCAGCAGCTTCCGCGTAGCCACCACAGATACGCAGTATTTT.

This clonotype was seen many times. As DNA, the CDR3 is TGTGCCATCAGTGAAGGTGGAGGGGGCTTGCCTAATGAAAAACTGTTTTTT. Amino acid sequence: CAISEGGGGLPNEKLFF. The chain links TRBV10-3 to TRBJ1-4; 7 nucleotides match TRBD1. Trimming took 3 bases from V and 3 from J; bases not matched to a gene: 10. The CDR3 spans 17 residues. Germline V CDR1 and CDR2: ENHRY, SYGVKD.

This clonotype was seen repeatedly, ten times or more. J is TRBJ2-7 and V is TRBV20-1; maybe TRBD2 (7 bases). This CDR3 comprises 14 residues. The V gene's germline CDR1 is DFQATT and CDR2 SNEGSKA (reference sequence). Trimming cost V 1 base and J 3 bases, with 13 bases left between them. In DNA, the CDR3 is TGCAGTGCTAGAGGGGGGGGCACTGGCTACGAGCAGTACTTC. Its protein product is CSARGGGTGYEQYF.

The J gene is TRBJ1-3, the V gene TRBV7-9; the D gene is possibly TRBD1 (5 bases). This CDR3 has 17 amino acids. V was cut by 1 base and J by 0 bases, with 13 bases left in between. CDR1 is SEHNR and CDR2 is FQNEAQ in the germline V gene (reference sequence). The CDR3 region has the DNA TGTGCCAGCAGCTTAGTCGGGGCAGGCCCCTCTGGAAACACCATATATTTT. Translation gives CASSLVGAGPSGNTIYF.

There are many counts of this clonotype. The CDR3 region is CASSPRLAATGELFF. Written as DNA, the CDR3 is TGTGCCAGCAGTCCCCGACTAGCGGCAACCGGGGAGCTGTTTTTT. This sequence joins TRBV2 and TRBJ2-2; 9 bases line up with TRBD2. The CDR3 loop spans 15 amino acids. Germline assignment: CDR1 SNHLY and CDR2 FYNNEI. The ends lost 5 bases at V and 5 bases at J; junction bases unmatched: 6.

The chain is built from TRBV28 and TRBJ2-7; D call uncertain. Trimming cost V 3 bases and J 8 bases, with 17 bases left between them. CDR3 size: 14 residues. Looked up from germline, CDR1 is MDHEN and CDR2 is SYDVKM. The CDR3 DNA is TGTGCCAGCAGTTTTGGTGGTGTGGAAAAAAAGCAGTACTTC. It translates to CASSFGGVEKKQYF.

This chain joins TRBV3-1 and TRBJ1-4; D is perhaps TRBD1 (6 bases). The CDR3 has 15 residues. V shed 5 bases and J shed 2 bases, with 12 bases lying between them. Germline CDR1 reads LGHDT; CDR2 reads YNNKEL (reference sequence). For the CDR3, the DNA is TGTGCCAGCAGCTCTCACAGGGAGACTAATGAAAAACTGTTTTTT. As protein: CASSSHRETNEKLFF. Variable domain in full (rest from reference TRBV3-1 and TRBJ1-4): DTAVSQTPKYLVTQMGNDKSIKCEQNLGHDTMYWYKQDSKKFLKIMFSYNNKELIINETVPNRFSPKSPDKAHLNLHINSLELGDSAVYFCASSSHRETNEKLFFGSGTQLSVL.

In its sample, this clonotype was seen many times. V gene TRBV20-1 combines with J gene TRBJ2-1; 7 bases map to TRBD1. The V gene end was trimmed by 0 bases and the J gene end by 10 bases; junction bases not matched to a gene: 6. Germline V gives CDR1 DFQATT, CDR2 SNEGSKA (reference sequence). The CDR3 spans 13 residues. In nucleotides, the CDR3 is TGCAGTGCTAGAGATCCGGGGACAGCCGAGCAGTTCTTC. Translation: CSARDPGTAEQFF.